This entry lists 28 T cell receptor beta chains sequenced from one sample in a study of blood T cells in healthy people across ages. A second roughly 6 to 12 cycle PCR used barcoded and J-beta primers. TCRdb itself ran the 5' RACE reads through MiXCR, one entry per CDR3 protein. The profile shows about a million distinct CDR3 sequences, 40% to 60% of them singletons. Specimen: blood. These receptors were taken from a man aged 30 to 45 in good health.

This clonotype came up a few times. Since a much larger clone is just one base distant, this may be a read error. The chain links TRBV4-2 to TRBJ2-1; D is possibly TRBD1 or TRBD2 (6 bases each). The tail of the sequence fits TRBJ2-7 better, so the J call may be wrong. The germline V gene has CDR1 LGHNA and CDR2 YNFKEQ. The CDR3 loop spans 15 amino acids. The CDR3 protein is CASSHEGGLYNEQYF. The CDR3 DNA reads as TGTGCCAGCAGCCACGAGGGGGGTCTTTACAATGAGCAGTACTTC.

The genes are TRBV7-9 and TRBJ2-5, with D perhaps matching TRBD1 or TRBD2 (5 bases each). CDR1 is SEHNR, CDR2 FQNEAQ, per germline (reference sequence). V lost 5 bases and J lost 4, with 14 bases in between. This CDR3 is built from 14 residues. The CDR3 here is CASSIMGTGETQYF. Here the CDR3 DNA reads TGTGCCAGCAGCATAATGGGGACGGGAGAGACCCAGTACTTC.

V is TRBV20-1 and J is TRBJ2-1; 11 bases are a match to TRBD2. The junction had 9 bases not matched to a gene; V was cut back by 5 bases and J by 0 bases. The CDR3 totals 17 residues. The germline CDR1 and CDR2 sequences are DFQATT and SNEGSKA (reference sequence). In DNA form, the CDR3 reads TGCAGTGCTGGGGTAGCGGGGGGGAGAAGCTCCTACAATGAGCAGTTCTTC. Protein: CSAGVAGGRSSYNEQFF.

This clonotype showed up many times. The chain couples TRBV5-1 to TRBJ2-3; the D is unclear. The CDR3 is 12 residues long. The V end was cut by 1 base, the J end by 2 bases, with 2 bases between. CDR1 SGHRS and CDR2 YFSETQ come from the germline V gene. Written as DNA, the CDR3 is TGCGCCAGCAGCTTGAACACAGATACGCAGTATTTT. Its protein product is CASSLNTDTQYF.

As to this clonotype: Given a much more abundant clone one base away, this may be a read error. This chain links TRBV5-1 with TRBJ2-5; TRBD2 matches 7 bases. The V and J ends lost 4 bases and 7 bases, in that order; junction bases with no gene match: 13. This CDR3 is 15 amino acids long. CDR1 is SGHRS, CDR2 YFSETQ, per germline. CDR3 nucleotide sequence: TGCGCCAGCAGCGCGGGGGACTACGATACAGGGACCCAGTACTTC. Protein: CASSAGDYDTGTQYF.

This chain links TRBV6-2 or TRBV6-3 with TRBJ2-3; D perhaps matches TRBD2 (6 bases). Germline CDR1 reads MNHEY; CDR2 reads SVGEGT. Trimming shortened V by 7 bases and J by 0 bases, and 14 bases separated the two germline ends. The CDR3 runs to 15 residues. In nucleotides, the CDR3 is TGTGCCAGCAACTATATGGGACTTAGCACAGATACGCAGTATTTT. Translating it yields CASNYMGLSTDTQYF.

The chain couples TRBV6-1 to TRBJ2-4; D might be TRBD1 (5 bases). The J call may be wrong; the DNA end is better matched by TRBJ2-7. CDR1 and CDR2 (germline): MNHNS, SASEGT. CDR3 length: 13 amino acids. CDR3 loop: CASILTATYEQYF. CDR3 DNA: TGTGCCAGCATCCTGACAGCAACCTACGAGCAGTACTTC.

Here the CDR3 DNA reads TGTGCCAGCAGCCAGGGGCCTATCCCGGGACTCAGCTCCTACGAGCAGTACTTC. Translating gives CASSQGPIPGLSSYEQYF. V is TRBV3-1 and J is TRBJ2-7; the D gene is possibly TRBD2 (6 bases). In germline, CDR1 is LGHDT, CDR2 YNNKEL (reference sequence). V was cut by 3 bases and J by 0 bases, with 21 bases left in between. This CDR3 is 18 amino acids long.

This clonotype was observed a handful of times. The chain is built from TRBV7-9 and TRBJ1-6; D remains unclear. This CDR3 has 17 residues. The germline gives CDR1 SEHNR, CDR2 FQNEAQ (reference sequence). Trimming left V 1 base short and J 4 bases short, with 14 bases between. CDR3 sequence (DNA): TGTGCCAGCAGCTTAGAGGGTTTAGGGCCGTATAATTCACCCCTCCACTTT. Protein product: CASSLEGLGPYNSPLHF.

The rearrangement links TRBV29-1 to TRBJ2-3; D is possibly TRBD2 (5 bases). Trimming stripped 6 bases from V and 1 base from J, with 17 bases between. The CDR3 totals 15 residues. Germline V gives CDR1 SQVTM, CDR2 ANQGSEA. In nucleotides, the CDR3 is TGCAGCGTCCCTCTTCGCGGTAGCGGCACAGATACGCAGTATTTT. This sequence encodes CSVPLRGSGTDTQYF.

The table lists this clonotype with a few counts. The chain links TRBV29-1 to TRBJ1-2; 10 bases line up with TRBD1. CDR3 length equals 15 residues. Germline V gene data show CDR1 as SQVTM and CDR2 as ANQGSEA. With 7 bases clipped from V and 2 bases from J, the junction kept 10 bases outside the gene matches. The CDR3 region is CSARQGADANYGYTF. Written as DNA, the CDR3 is TGCAGCGCCCGACAGGGGGCGGACGCAAACTATGGCTACACCTTC.

This clonotype was counted a few times. The chain employs TRBV12-5 and TRBJ2-1; D unclear. V lost 1 base, J lost 6 bases, and 10 bases lay in between. This CDR3 contains 14 residues. The germline V gene has CDR1 LGHNT and CDR2 FRNRAP. CDR3 sequence (DNA): TGTGCTAGTGGTTTGGCCCACAATTTCAATGAGCAGTTCTTC. Protein: CASGLAHNFNEQFF.

As for this clonotype: A read error may explain this, as a much larger clone is one base away. The rearrangement links TRBV13 to TRBJ2-4; D gene ambiguous. The J call may be mistaken, given a closer DNA end match to TRBJ2-7. Germline V lookup: CDR1 PRHDT, CDR2 FYEKMQ (reference sequence). CDR3 size: 14 residues. Written as DNA, the CDR3 is TGTGCCAGCAGCTTAGTTAGGGTTACCTACGAGCAGTACTTC. It translates to CASSLVRVTYEQYF.

The sample holds a few counts of this clonotype. The genes are TRBV12-3 or TRBV12-4 and TRBJ2-5; D tentatively reads TRBD1 or TRBD2 (5 bases each). The V end lost 6 bases, the J end lost 11 bases, and 22 bases lay between the germline ends. The CDR3 is made up of 14 amino acids. The CDR3 loop reads CASSPSSRGNEQYF. CDR3 DNA sequence: TGTGCCAGCAGCCCCTCTAGTCGGGGCAATGAGCAGTACTTC.

The sample holds a few counts of this clonotype. This chain links TRBV5-1 with TRBJ1-2; possible D gene TRBD1, 6 bases. V shed 0 bases and J shed 3 bases, with 15 bases lying between them. Germline loops: CDR1 SGHRS, CDR2 YFSETQ. This CDR3 spans 16 amino acids. The CDR3 DNA is TGCGCCAGCAGCTTGGCTTCTCCAGGGGCGGACTATGGCTACACCTTC. Its translation: CASSLASPGADYGYTF.

The chain employs TRBV6-6 and TRBJ1-6; TRBD1 aligns across 7 bases. This CDR3 contains 15 residues. Germline V gives CDR1 MNHNY, CDR2 SVGAGI (reference sequence). J gave up 12 bases and V 7 bases, and 15 bases lay outside the gene matches. CDR3 DNA: TGTGCCAGCACCTACGGTGGGACAGACCTACAACCCCTCCACTTT. Protein product: CASTYGGTDLQPLHF.

This clonotype was detected a few times. V and J are TRBV10-3 and TRBJ2-7, with 8 nucleotides matching TRBD1. Germline V CDR1 and CDR2: ENHRY, SYGVKD. Trimming at V came to 7 bases and at J to 5 bases, leaving 4 bases not matched to a gene. CDR3 length: 12 residues. The CDR3 spells CAIMAGGDEQYF. CDR3 nucleotides: TGTGCCATCATGGCAGGGGGCGACGAGCAGTACTTC.

This chain connects TRBV20-1 to TRBJ1-2; no clear D. V lost 0 bases and J 4 bases, leaving 12 bases between the germline ends. CDR3 length: 14 residues. CDR1 and CDR2 from the germline V gene are DFQATT and SNEGSKA (reference sequence). The DNA of the CDR3 is TGCAGTGCTAGAGACCCGGAGCAGCTCTATGGCTACACCTTC. This translates into CSARDPEQLYGYTF.

The CDR3 region has the DNA TGTGCCAGCAGTGAGCCATACGGATCTAACTATGGCTACACCTTC. Translated: CASSEPYGSNYGYTF. The chain couples TRBV25-1 to TRBJ1-2; no clear D gene. V lost 3 bases and J 0 bases, leaving 11 bases between the germline ends. The CDR3 consists of 15 residues. Per germline, CDR1 MGHDK and CDR2 SYGVNS.

This sequence joins TRBV9 and TRBJ2-1, with D hard to call. CDR1 SGDLS and CDR2 YYNGEE come from the germline V gene. Trimming left V 1 base short and J 0 bases short, with 14 bases between. This CDR3 comprises 17 residues. The CDR3 loop is CASSVTSGRYSYNEQFF. CDR3 nucleotides: TGTGCCAGCAGCGTAACGTCCGGGCGATACTCCTACAATGAGCAGTTCTTC.

CDR3 bases: TGTGCCAGCAGCTGGTCGACAACCCGCACAGATACGCAGTATTTT. This encodes CASSWSTTRTDTQYF. The gene calls are TRBV7-9 and TRBJ2-3; D remains ambiguous. CDR3 length equals 15 residues. The germline V and J ends were trimmed by 4 bases and 1 base, with 12 bases remaining between them. Per germline, CDR1 SEHNR and CDR2 FQNEAQ (reference sequence).

This clonotype was counted between two and nine times. The chain links TRBV5-5 to TRBJ2-1, with D possibly being TRBD1 (5 bases). Trimming removed 1 base at V and 9 bases at J, with 8 bases between. CDR1 SGHKS and CDR2 YYEKEE come from the germline V gene (reference sequence). The CDR3 loop spans 12 amino acids. The CDR3 reads CASSLQGTEQFF. The CDR3 DNA reads TGTGCCAGCAGCTTGCAGGGCACTGAGCAGTTCTTC. The complete variable domain, with remaining parts taken from reference TRBV5-5 and TRBJ2-1, reads DAGVTQSPTHLIKTRGQQVTLRCSPISGHKSVSWYQQVLGQGPQFIFQYYEKEERGRGNFPDRFSARQFPNYSSELNVNALLLGDSALYLCASSLQGTEQFFGPGTRLTVL.

This clonotype was picked up a small number of times. The chain has TRBV5-6 and TRBJ2-7; D call uncertain. The CDR3 is 14 amino acids. The V end was cut by 6 bases, the J end by 0 bases, with 13 bases between. Germline CDR1 SGHDT, CDR2 YYEEEE. CDR3 amino acids: CASNWWSSSYEQYF. The CDR3 DNA reads as TGTGCCAGCAACTGGTGGAGCTCCTCCTACGAGCAGTACTTC.

The chain joins TRBV11-3 to TRBJ2-4; 8 nucleotides match TRBD1. V trimming: 2 bases; J trimming: 6 bases; junction bases outside the gene matches: 3. The V gene's germline CDR1 is SGHNT and CDR2 YENEEA. CDR3 length equals 14 residues. The CDR3 DNA is TGTGCCAGCAGCTTAAGGACAGGGCCAAACATTCAGTACTTC. Residues: CASSLRTGPNIQYF.

This rearrangement joins TRBV5-6 to TRBJ2-1, with no clear D. CDR1 and CDR2 (germline): SGHDT, YYEEEE. V lost 4 bases to trimming and J lost 0 bases, with 11 bases between them. The CDR3 length is 15 residues. For the CDR3, the DNA is TGTGCCAGCAGCGTAGACGCATTCTCCTACAATGAGCAGTTCTTC. This codes for CASSVDAFSYNEQFF.

This chain connects TRBV27 to TRBJ2-4, with 7 bases matching TRBD1. The J segment lost 1 base and the V segment lost 11 bases, leaving 8 bases of the junction unmatched. The CDR3 runs 14 residues. In germline, CDR1 is MNHEY, CDR2 SMNVEV (reference sequence). This CDR3 is CASGTVLAKNIQYF. CDR3 in DNA: TGTGCCTCAGGGACAGTTCTGGCCAAAAACATTCAGTACTTC.

The rearrangement joins TRBV3-1 to TRBJ2-7, with D possibly being TRBD1 (5 bases). Germline CDR1 LGHDT, CDR2 YNNKEL (reference sequence). V was cut by 0 bases and J by 3 bases, with 9 bases left in between. The CDR3 runs 14 residues. The CDR3 spells CASSQEGLYYEQYF. CDR3 nucleotides: TGTGCCAGCAGCCAAGAGGGGCTGTACTACGAGCAGTACTTC.

The chain has TRBV28 and TRBJ2-7; 8 bases match TRBD1. Germline CDR1 reads MDHEN; CDR2 reads SYDVKM. This CDR3 comprises 13 residues. After removal of 9 bases from V and 6 bases from J, the junction contained 10 bases not matched to a gene. CDR3 nucleotides: TGTGCCAGTGATGAGACAGGGGTCTCCGAGCAGTACTTC. Translated: CASDETGVSEQYF.